The rows below give T cell receptor beta chains drawn from one sample of a study of blood T cell repertoires in COVID-19. Data came from immunoSEQ multiplex PCR; TCRdb stores just in-frame clones and leaves some out. This table has about 140,000 clones, over 80% appearing once. Sequences were obtained from peripheral blood. The receptors derive from a woman in her forties or fifties with acute or convalescent COVID-19. CDR3s include the opening cysteine and the closing phenylalanine or tryptophan. A D gene is named only where the DNA matches it firmly. Rows give clone size only sometimes, using once, few, many, or a class for an expanded clone.

CDR3nt: TGCGCCAGCAGCCAAAAAGGGAACGCCGGGACAGGGATCACAGATACGCAGTATTTT; CDR3aa: CASSQKGNAGTGITDTQYF; d_gene: TRBD1; j_gene: TRBJ2-3; len: 19; abundance: -; v_gene: TRBV4-1
CDR3nt: TGTGCCAGCAGGAACAGGGGGTCCTCCTATAATTCACCCCTCCACTTT; CDR3aa: CASRNRGSSYNSPLHF; d_gene: TRBD1; j_gene: TRBJ1-6; len: 16; abundance: -; v_gene: TRBV2
CDR3nt: TGTGCCAGCAGGACAGGGGGCGTCGGTGGCTACACCTTC; CDR3aa: CASRTGGVGGYTF; d_gene: TRBD1; j_gene: TRBJ1-2; len: 13; abundance: -; v_gene: TRBV6-5
CDR3nt: TGTGCCAGCAGCTTCCGGTCAGGTGAAAAACTGTTTTTT; CDR3aa: CASSFRSGEKLFF; d_gene: -; j_gene: TRBJ1-4; len: 13; abundance: -; v_gene: TRBV7-6
CDR3nt: TGTGCCAGCAGCGAACTGACAGGGGGCGACGAGCAGTACTTC; CDR3aa: CASSELTGGDEQYF; d_gene: TRBD1; j_gene: TRBJ2-7; len: 14; abundance: once; v_gene: TRBV27
CDR3nt: TGTGCCAGCAGTTTAGCCGACAGGGGGCGCGACTTC; CDR3aa: CASSLADRGRDF; d_gene: TRBD1; j_gene: TRBJ2-7; len: 12; abundance: -; v_gene: TRBV28
CDR3nt: TGTGCCAGCAGCCAGGGCCTAGCGGGCACAGATACGCAGTATTTT; CDR3aa: CASSQGLAGTDTQYF; d_gene: TRBD2; j_gene: TRBJ2-3; len: 15; abundance: once; v_gene: TRBV4-2
CDR3nt: TGTGCCAGTAGGCTTAGGGGAACGAACACCGGGGAGCTGTTTTTT; CDR3aa: CASRLRGTNTGELFF; d_gene: -; j_gene: TRBJ2-2; len: 15; abundance: -; v_gene: TRBV19
CDR3nt: TGTGCCAGCAGTTTAGGACTGACGAACACCGGGGAGCTGTTTTTT; CDR3aa: CASSLGLTNTGELFF; d_gene: -; j_gene: TRBJ2-2; len: 15; abundance: -; v_gene: TRBV27
CDR3nt: TGTGCCAGCAGTGATCTAAAGACTGAAGCTTTCTTT; CDR3aa: CASSDLKTEAFF; d_gene: -; j_gene: TRBJ1-1; len: 12; abundance: -; v_gene: TRBV25-1
CDR3nt: TGTGCCAGCTCACCACCGGGCATGAACACTGAAGCTTTCTTT; CDR3aa: CASSPPGMNTEAFF; d_gene: -; j_gene: TRBJ1-1; len: 14; abundance: -; v_gene: TRBV18
CDR3nt: TGCGCCAGCACCCGACAGGTCTTCGGGCTTTATGGCTACACCTTC; CDR3aa: CASTRQVFGLYGYTF; d_gene: -; j_gene: TRBJ1-2; len: 15; abundance: -; v_gene: TRBV4-1
CDR3nt: TGTGCCAGCAGCCAAGATATCGCCGGACAGGGGTTCAATGAGCAGTTCTTC; CDR3aa: CASSQDIAGQGFNEQFF; d_gene: TRBD1; j_gene: TRBJ2-1; len: 17; abundance: -; v_gene: TRBV3-1/TRBV3-2
CDR3nt: TGTGCCAGCGGCTCCGGACAGGGAGGACGGGAGACCCAGTACTTC; CDR3aa: CASGSGQGGRETQYF; d_gene: TRBD1; j_gene: TRBJ2-5; len: 15; abundance: -; v_gene: TRBV28
CDR3nt: TGTGCCAGCAGCTTGGAAGGACAAAAAATCTATGGCTACACCTTC; CDR3aa: CASSLEGQKIYGYTF; d_gene: -; j_gene: TRBJ1-2; len: 15; abundance: -; v_gene: TRBV11-2
CDR3nt: TGTGCCAGCAGGGTAAACAGGGGAGGACCCCAGCATTTT; CDR3aa: CASRVNRGGPQHF; d_gene: TRBD1; j_gene: TRBJ1-5; len: 13; abundance: -; v_gene: TRBV12-3/TRBV12-4
CDR3nt: TGCGCCAGCAGCCCTGGGACAGGGAGTTATGAGCAGTTCTTC; CDR3aa: CASSPGTGSYEQFF; d_gene: TRBD1; j_gene: TRBJ2-1; len: 14; abundance: -; v_gene: TRBV5-1
CDR3nt: TGTGCCAGCAGCTACAGGGCCGCCTCCTACAATGAGCAGTTCTTC; CDR3aa: CASSYRAASYNEQFF; d_gene: -; j_gene: TRBJ2-1; len: 15; abundance: -; v_gene: TRBV5-4
CDR3nt: TGTGCCACCAGTGATTTTGGAGACAATGAGCAGTTCTTC; CDR3aa: CATSDFGDNEQFF; d_gene: -; j_gene: TRBJ2-1; len: 13; abundance: -; v_gene: TRBV24-1
CDR3nt: TGCAGCGCCATGGATGGGACAGGGGTCAATGAGCAGTTCTTC; CDR3aa: CSAMDGTGVNEQFF; d_gene: TRBD1; j_gene: TRBJ2-1; len: 14; abundance: once; v_gene: TRBV29-1
CDR3nt: TGTGCCAGCAGCTTAGCTAGCGGGGGTGTAACCTACAATGAGCAGTTCTTC; CDR3aa: CASSLASGGVTYNEQFF; d_gene: TRBD2; j_gene: TRBJ2-1; len: 17; abundance: -; v_gene: TRBV5-4
CDR3nt: TGTGCCAGCAGCTTAGCCCCTAGCGGACCTTACAATGAGCAGTTCTTC; CDR3aa: CASSLAPSGPYNEQFF; d_gene: TRBD2; j_gene: TRBJ2-1; len: 16; abundance: -; v_gene: TRBV7-2
CDR3nt: TGTGCCAGTAGTATGGCAGGGGGACTCTATGGCTACACCTTC; CDR3aa: CASSMAGGLYGYTF; d_gene: TRBD1; j_gene: TRBJ1-2; len: 14; abundance: -; v_gene: TRBV19
CDR3nt: TGCAGCGTGAAGGGACAGTTTCACACTGAAGCTTTCTTT; CDR3aa: CSVKGQFHTEAFF; d_gene: TRBD1; j_gene: TRBJ1-1; len: 13; abundance: -; v_gene: TRBV29-1
CDR3nt: TGTGCCAGCAGTGTCGGCTACGAGCAGTACTTC; CDR3aa: CASSVGYEQYF; d_gene: -; j_gene: TRBJ2-7; len: 11; abundance: -; v_gene: TRBV27
CDR3nt: TGTGCCAGCAGCACTAGTCACAATGAGCAGTTCTTC; CDR3aa: CASSTSHNEQFF; d_gene: -; j_gene: TRBJ2-1; len: 12; abundance: -; v_gene: TRBV28
CDR3nt: TGTGCCAGCAGTTTAATAGGTAGCGGCACAGATACGCAGTATTTT; CDR3aa: CASSLIGSGTDTQYF; d_gene: -; j_gene: TRBJ2-3; len: 15; abundance: -; v_gene: TRBV27
CDR3nt: TGTGCCAGCAGAGTCGGTCGGACAGGGGCGCCTAATGAAAAACTGTTTTTT; CDR3aa: CASRVGRTGAPNEKLFF; d_gene: TRBD1; j_gene: TRBJ1-4; len: 17; abundance: -; v_gene: TRBV7-8
CDR3nt: TGTGCCAGCAGCCAAGATGGAAGGGCGGGAAGGTCACCGCTCTTC; CDR3aa: CASSQDGRAGRSPLF; d_gene: -; j_gene: TRBJ2-1; len: 15; abundance: -; v_gene: TRBV3-1/TRBV3-2
CDR3nt: TGTGCCAGTAATGGCGGGGGCGGCATCGGAGATACGCAGTATTTT; CDR3aa: CASNGGGGIGDTQYF; d_gene: -; j_gene: TRBJ2-3; len: 15; abundance: -; v_gene: TRBV19
CDR3nt: TGTGCCAGCTCACCAGGACAGACGTTATCGGAAAAACTGTTTTTT; CDR3aa: CASSPGQTLSEKLFF; d_gene: -; j_gene: TRBJ1-4; len: 15; abundance: -; v_gene: TRBV18
CDR3nt: TGCGCCAGCAAAAGGACAGGGGGCTACAATGAGCAGTTCTTC; CDR3aa: CASKRTGGYNEQFF; d_gene: TRBD1; j_gene: TRBJ2-1; len: 14; abundance: once; v_gene: TRBV5-1
CDR3nt: TGTGCCAGCAGCTTACGGGGGGGGACTACGGATGAGCAGTTCTTC; CDR3aa: CASSLRGGTTDEQFF; d_gene: TRBD2; j_gene: TRBJ2-1; len: 15; abundance: once; v_gene: TRBV11-2
CDR3nt: TGTGCCAGCAGTGAAAGGACAGGGCGAACTGAAGCTTTCTTT; CDR3aa: CASSERTGRTEAFF; d_gene: TRBD1; j_gene: TRBJ1-1; len: 14; abundance: -; v_gene: TRBV2
CDR3nt: TGTGCCAGCAGCCATACGGGACTTTGGAACACTGAAGCTTTCTTT; CDR3aa: CASSHTGLWNTEAFF; d_gene: -; j_gene: TRBJ1-1; len: 15; abundance: -; v_gene: TRBV4-2
CDR3nt: TGTGCCAGCGGGGAGAAATGGGAAGCTTTCTTT; CDR3aa: CASGEKWEAFF; d_gene: -; j_gene: TRBJ1-1; len: 11; abundance: -; v_gene: TRBV3-1/TRBV3-2
CDR3nt: TGTGCCAGCAGCCAATTCAGAGTGACAAGCTCCTACAATGAGCAGTTCTTC; CDR3aa: CASSQFRVTSSYNEQFF; d_gene: -; j_gene: TRBJ2-1; len: 17; abundance: -; v_gene: TRBV14
CDR3nt: TGTGCCAGCAGCCAATACCGGACTAGCGCTTCTAGCACAGATACGCAGTATTTT; CDR3aa: CASSQYRTSASSTDTQYF; d_gene: TRBD2; j_gene: TRBJ2-3; len: 18; abundance: -; v_gene: TRBV16
CDR3nt: TGTGCCAGCGCAACAGGGGGCTCTAGCAATCAGCCCCAGCATTTT; CDR3aa: CASATGGSSNQPQHF; d_gene: TRBD1; j_gene: TRBJ1-5; len: 15; abundance: -; v_gene: TRBV28
CDR3nt: TGTGCCTGGTCCGGGGTACACCAGCCCCAGCATTTT; CDR3aa: CAWSGVHQPQHF; d_gene: -; j_gene: TRBJ1-5; len: 12; abundance: once; v_gene: TRBV30
CDR3nt: TGTGCCAGCAGTGGGGGGGGAGGGGCTACTAATGAAAAACTGTTTTTT; CDR3aa: CASSGGGGATNEKLFF; d_gene: -; j_gene: TRBJ1-4; len: 16; abundance: -; v_gene: TRBV6-1
CDR3nt: TGTGCCAGTAGTAAGACTAGCGGGAGGGTGGAGACCCAGTACTTC; CDR3aa: CASSKTSGRVETQYF; d_gene: TRBD2; j_gene: TRBJ2-5; len: 15; abundance: -; v_gene: TRBV19
CDR3nt: TGTGCCAGCAAACCTTCTAGCGGGGGTTACAATGAGCAGTTCTTC; CDR3aa: CASKPSSGGYNEQFF; d_gene: TRBD2; j_gene: TRBJ2-1; len: 15; abundance: once; v_gene: TRBV27
CDR3nt: TGCGCCAGCAGCCCTAGCGGGAGAGTAAGTGAGCAGTTCTTC; CDR3aa: CASSPSGRVSEQFF; d_gene: TRBD2; j_gene: TRBJ2-1; len: 14; abundance: -; v_gene: TRBV4-1
CDR3nt: TGTGCCAGCAGTTTATCGTACGGACAGGAGCACAATGAGCAGTTCTTC; CDR3aa: CASSLSYGQEHNEQFF; d_gene: TRBD1; j_gene: TRBJ2-1; len: 16; abundance: once; v_gene: TRBV27
CDR3nt: TGTGCCAGCTCACGAGGACAGGGAGGCACAGATACGCAGTATTTT; CDR3aa: CASSRGQGGTDTQYF; d_gene: TRBD1; j_gene: TRBJ2-3; len: 15; abundance: -; v_gene: TRBV18
CDR3nt: TGCGCCAGCAGCTTGGATCCTAGCGGGGGCCCCTACGAGCAGTACTTC; CDR3aa: CASSLDPSGGPYEQYF; d_gene: TRBD2; j_gene: TRBJ2-7; len: 16; abundance: -; v_gene: TRBV5-1
CDR3nt: TGTGCCAGCAGTTTAGTCTCTAACTATGGCTACACCTTC; CDR3aa: CASSLVSNYGYTF; d_gene: -; j_gene: TRBJ1-2; len: 13; abundance: -; v_gene: TRBV27
CDR3nt: TGTGCCAGCTCAAAGGGAGTAGCGGGCATTGAATACAATGAGCAGTTCTTC; CDR3aa: CASSKGVAGIEYNEQFF; d_gene: TRBD2; j_gene: TRBJ2-1; len: 17; abundance: -; v_gene: TRBV18
CDR3nt: TGTGCCAGCAGCTCACGTACAGGGGGTGTGGTGGAAAAACTGTTTTTT; CDR3aa: CASSSRTGGVVEKLFF; d_gene: TRBD1; j_gene: TRBJ1-4; len: 16; abundance: once; v_gene: TRBV7-2